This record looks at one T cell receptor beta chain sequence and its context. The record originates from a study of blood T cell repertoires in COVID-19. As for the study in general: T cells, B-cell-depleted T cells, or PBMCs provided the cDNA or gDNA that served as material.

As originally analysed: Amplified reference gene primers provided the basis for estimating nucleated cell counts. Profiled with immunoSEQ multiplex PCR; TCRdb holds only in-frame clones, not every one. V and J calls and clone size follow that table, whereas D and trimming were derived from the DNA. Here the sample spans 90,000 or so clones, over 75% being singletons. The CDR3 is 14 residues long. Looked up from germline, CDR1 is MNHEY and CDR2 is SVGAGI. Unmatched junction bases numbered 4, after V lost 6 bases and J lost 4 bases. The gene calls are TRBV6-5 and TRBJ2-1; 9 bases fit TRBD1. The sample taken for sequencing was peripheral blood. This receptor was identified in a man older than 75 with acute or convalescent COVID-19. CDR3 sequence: CASRGTGNYNEQFF. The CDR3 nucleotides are TGTGCCAGCAGGGGGACAGGGAATTACAATGAGCAGTTCTTC.